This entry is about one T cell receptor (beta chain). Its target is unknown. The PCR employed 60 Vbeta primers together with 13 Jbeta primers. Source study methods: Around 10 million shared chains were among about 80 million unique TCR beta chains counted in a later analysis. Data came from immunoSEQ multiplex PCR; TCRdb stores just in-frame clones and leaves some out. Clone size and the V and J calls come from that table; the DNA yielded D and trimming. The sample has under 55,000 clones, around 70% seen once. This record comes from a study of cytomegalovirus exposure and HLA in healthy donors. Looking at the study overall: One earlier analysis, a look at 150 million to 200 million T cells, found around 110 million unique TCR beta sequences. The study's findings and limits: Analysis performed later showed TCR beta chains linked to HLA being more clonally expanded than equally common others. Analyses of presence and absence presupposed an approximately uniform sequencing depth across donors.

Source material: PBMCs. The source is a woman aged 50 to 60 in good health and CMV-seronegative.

CDR3 nucleotide sequence: TGTGCCAGCAGCTCCAAAGCGGGGGGCCCGCGGAACGAGCAGTACTTC. The encoded protein is CASSSKAGGPRNEQYF. This chain uses TRBV7-2 with TRBJ2-7; TRBD2 aligns across 9 bases. Trimming at V came to 4 bases and at J to 5 bases, leaving 12 bases not matched to a gene. Germline assignment: CDR1 SGHTA and CDR2 FQGNSA. CDR3 length equals 16 residues.